This T cell receptor (beta chain) came from a study of identical twins. Each donor was a healthy Caucasian. Each CDR3 protein is one row after TCRdb ran MiXCR on the 5' RACE reads. Here the sample spans about 730,000 distinct CDR3 sequences, 20% to 25% being singletons. This clonotype was counted between two and nine times. No antigen is known for it. Germline V gives CDR1 SGHRS, CDR2 YFSETQ. V shed 4 bases and J 7 bases; nucleotides not matched to a gene: 10. This CDR3 is 15 amino acids long. Overall study results and limits: The study drew conclusions from cross-sectional statistical analysis, not from following the same donors. Reduced insertions were recorded for abundant cord blood beta clonotypes, with no such pattern in memory repertoires.

These records were also assigned to another study, of T cells expressing NK-cell markers. According to that study: Researchers got TCR beta repertoires out of sorted CD3+CD56+NKG2C+, CD3+CD56+NKG2C- and CD3+CD56-NKG2C+ T cells.

The chain uses TRBV5-1 and TRBJ1-5; 8 bases agree with TRBD1. The TCR sequence derives from a woman aged 18-29 years in good health. Sample: PBMCs. The CDR3 reads CASSPWTGNAQPQHF. The CDR3 DNA reads TGCGCCAGCAGCCCATGGACAGGGAATGCGCAGCCCCAGCATTTT.